In its sample, the clone carrying this T cell receptor beta chain was seen a few times. Its antigen is unknown. The data stem from a study of shared clonotypes between healthy human individuals. Whole-study results and caveats: Only blood underwent sampling, and tissue repertoires likely differ.

At deep level, the assay was performed. Using immunoSEQ multiplex PCR, the repertoire was profiled, and TCRdb retains in-frame clones only, with some absent. The sample lists approximately 980,000 clones; approximately 76% were seen once. Trimming left V 0 bases short and J 5 bases short, with 9 bases between. The germline CDR1 and CDR2 sequences are KGHSH and LQKENI. The CDR3 extends over 14 amino acids. The chain employs TRBV18 and TRBJ2-3; a possible D gene is TRBD2 (6 bases). The sequenced material came from memory CD4+ T cells sorted from blood. As to subset: CD45RA-negative fraction. This TCR derives from a man aged 18-30 years in good health. CDR3 sequence reads: CASSPPRGRDTQYF. The CDR3 DNA reads TGTGCCAGCTCACCACCACGGGGGAGAGATACGCAGTATTTT.